Presented here are 19 T cell receptor beta chains from one specimen sequenced in a study of T cells in Graves' hyperthyroidism and ophthalmopathy. TCR beta CDR3 sequences were amplified from RNA transcripts. Researchers ran a first-round RT-PCR on the TCR CDR3 using the HTBI primer set. A single record per CDR3 protein comes from TCRdb applying MiXCR to the multiplex PCR reads. The data show about 420,000 distinct CDR3 sequences, with around 13% seen just once and 4% to 6.5% held by the top ten. The sample consisted of blood. These receptors were taken from a woman younger than 30 with Graves' hyperthyroidism.

This clonotype occurred once. The chain joins TRBV2 to TRBJ2-1; 11 positions agree with TRBD2. CDR1 and CDR2 from the germline V gene are SNHLY and FYNNEI. J was trimmed by 6 bases and V by 4 bases; bases with no gene match: 8. CDR3 size: 16 residues. CDR3: CASSATGLAEPNEQFF. CDR3 nucleotide sequence: TGTGCCAGCAGTGCTACGGGACTAGCGGAGCCCAATGAGCAGTTCTTC. Filled out from reference TRBV2 and TRBJ2-1, the complete variable domain reads EPEVTQTPSHQVTQMGQEVILRCVPISNHLYFYWYRQILGQKVEFLVSFYNNEISEKSEIFDDQFSVERPDGSNFTLKIRSTKLEDSAMYFCASSATGLAEPNEQFFGPGTRLTVL.

The chain is built from TRBV28 and TRBJ2-7; no clear D. The CDR3 runs 13 residues. The germline V and J ends were trimmed by 10 bases and 4 bases, with 17 bases remaining between them. Germline V gives CDR1 MDHEN, CDR2 SYDVKM. The CDR3: CATVGRASYEQYF. The CDR3 DNA sequence: TGTGCCACCGTTGGGCGAGCCTCTTACGAGCAGTACTTC.

The rearrangement joins TRBV6-6 to TRBJ2-7; D could derive from TRBD1 or TRBD2 (6 bases each). Germline values: CDR1 MNHNY, CDR2 SVGAGI (reference sequence). The V gene lost 0 bases and the J gene lost 7 bases, with 19 bases spanning the gap. This CDR3 spans 16 amino acids. CDR3: CASSYSRWRGSGEQYF. The CDR3 DNA follows: TGTGCCAGCAGTTACTCGAGGTGGAGGGGGTCCGGTGAGCAGTACTTC.

This clonotype was recorded many times. The V gene is TRBV6-1, the J gene TRBJ2-1, with no clear D. This CDR3 has 13 residues. CDR1 and CDR2 from the germline V gene are MNHNS and SASEGT. Trimming left V 8 bases short and J 4 bases short, with 12 bases between. The CDR3 loop reads CASDLTLYNEQFF. The CDR3 nucleotides are TGTGCCAGCGATTTGACCCTTTACAATGAGCAGTTCTTC.

Many counts were recorded for this clonotype. The chain links TRBV7-2 to TRBJ1-2; D is ambiguous. Germline V gene lookup returns CDR1 SGHTA and CDR2 FQGNSA. V dropped 2 bases and J dropped 7 bases, with 5 bases sitting between them. There are 11 residues in the CDR3. The CDR3 reads CASSLFSGYTF. CDR3 nucleotide sequence: TGTGCCAGCAGCTTATTCAGTGGCTACACCTTC.

The sample holds many counts of this clonotype. This sequence joins TRBV30 and TRBJ1-1; D may be TRBD1 (5 bases). This CDR3 region has 14 residues. Germline lookup yields CDR1 GTSNPN and CDR2 SVGIG (reference sequence). The ends were cut back, 5 bases at V and 1 base at J, with 14 bases in the middle. The CDR3 coding sequence is TGTGCCTGGGGGGGTGGGACGTCGAACACTGAAGCTTTCTTT. Translating gives CAWGGGTSNTEAFF.

With regard to this clonotype: A much larger clone lies one base from this, so it may be a read error. The V gene is TRBV2, the J gene TRBJ2-5; weak D call: TRBD2 (5 bases). CDR3 length equals 11 residues. Germline CDR1 and CDR2: SNHLY and FYNNEI. The CDR3, as DNA: TGTGCCAGTGGACTCCAAGAGGCCCAGTACTTC. Protein: CASGLQEAQYF.

J is TRBJ2-2 and V is TRBV11-3, with unresolved D. Trimming pared 1 base from V and 8 bases from J, leaving 8 bases between. This CDR3 has 13 residues. Germline V lookup: CDR1 SGHNT, CDR2 YENEEA. In nucleotides, the CDR3 is TGTGCCAGCAGCTTAGTTTTGGAAGGGGAGCTGTTTTTT. Translated, it gives CASSLVLEGELFF. Looking up the rest from reference TRBV11-3 and TRBJ2-2 gives the full variable domain: EAGVVQSPRYKIIEKKQPVAFWCNPISGHNTLYWYLQNLGQGPELLIRYENEEAVDDSQLPKDRFSAERLKGVDSTLKIQPAELGDSAVYLCASSLVLEGELFFGEGSRLTVL.

About this clonotype itself: This may arise from a read error, as a much more abundant clone is one base away. The rearrangement links TRBV6-1 to TRBJ2-3, with D unclear. The germline V and J ends were trimmed by 6 bases and 1 base, with 11 bases remaining between them. CDR3 size: 14 residues. The V gene's germline CDR1 is MNHNS and CDR2 SASEGT. In DNA form, the CDR3 reads TGTGCCAGCAGCGCCGCTGGGGGCACAGATACGCAGTATTTT. Its translation: CASSAAGGTDTQYF.

Note on this clonotype: This clone may be a read error of a much larger clone one base away. A read error is likely, as this CDR3 ends without the conserved phenylalanine or tryptophan. The V and J genes are TRBV7-2 and TRBJ2-5; possible D gene TRBD2, 6 bases. The CDR3 runs 14 residues. V was pared by 3 bases and J by 6 bases, with 14 bases between. Germline V gene sequence: CDR1 SGHTA, CDR2 FQGNSA. For the CDR3, the DNA is TGTGCCAGCAGCTTGAGCGGGCTTGGGAAGACCCAGTACCTC. Translating gives CASSLSGLGKTQYL.

This clonotype was detected many times. The V and J genes are TRBV28 and TRBJ2-7; D perhaps matches TRBD1 (6 bases). With 7 bases removed from V and 3 bases from J, the gap between germline ends came to 10 bases. Germline lookup yields CDR1 MDHEN and CDR2 SYDVKM. This CDR3 region has 12 residues. CDR3 amino acids: CASKQGNYEQYF. The CDR3 nucleotides are TGTGCCAGCAAACAGGGAAACTACGAGCAGTACTTC.

This clonotype has ten or more counts. The chain uses TRBV3-1 and TRBJ2-5; D might be TRBD2 (6 bases). From germline, CDR1 is LGHDT and CDR2 YNNKEL (reference sequence). V dropped 4 bases and J dropped 5 bases, with 20 bases sitting between them. The CDR3 is 16 residues long. CDR3 nucleotides: TGTGCCAGCAGCCTACAGGTCCGGAGGGCCGGGGAGACCCAGTACTTC. This sequence encodes CASSLQVRRAGETQYF.

This sequence joins TRBV18 and TRBJ1-1; TRBD1 might be the D (5 bases). Germline V gene data show CDR1 as KGHSH and CDR2 as LQKENI. V was cut by 8 bases and J by 0 bases, with 10 bases left in between. This CDR3 has 13 amino acids. CDR3 sequence: CASRDGLNTEAFF. CDR3 bases: TGTGCCAGCCGGGACGGTCTGAACACTGAAGCTTTCTTT.

This clonotype was counted between two and nine times. A junction end diverges from the germline sequence, so it may reflect a read error. J is TRBJ2-1 and V is TRBV6-9; D is possibly TRBD1 or TRBD2 (5 bases each). CDR1 is MNHGY, CDR2 SVAAGI, per germline. The CDR3 runs to 12 residues. The CDR3 coding sequence is TGTGCCAGCAGTTCCCGTTCTGGGACGGAACTCTTC. It codes for CASSSRSGTELF.

J is TRBJ2-1 and V is TRBV28, with a possible D match to TRBD1 (6 bases). Germline V gene lookup returns CDR1 MDHEN and CDR2 SYDVKM. V dropped 5 bases and J dropped 7 bases, with 21 bases sitting between them. The CDR3 has 16 residues. As DNA, the CDR3 is TGTGCCAGCAGTGATAACAGGGATGGTTCTGGGAATGAGCAGTTCTTC. Protein: CASSDNRDGSGNEQFF.

This clonotype was counted a few times. In DNA form, the CDR3 reads TGCGCCAGCAGCCCTCACCTAGCGGGGGGTGGGTACGAGCAGTACTTC. Its translation: CASSPHLAGGGYEQYF. The V call is TRBV5-1, the J call TRBJ2-7, with 11 nucleotides matching TRBD2. After removal of 4 bases from V and 4 bases from J, the junction contained 10 bases not matched to a gene. CDR1 and CDR2 (germline): SGHRS, YFSETQ. This CDR3 is built from 16 residues.

This clonotype was seen many times. The V gene is TRBV19, the J gene TRBJ1-1, with D possibly being TRBD1 (5 bases). In germline, CDR1 is LNHDA, CDR2 SQIVND (reference sequence). V lost 3 bases and J lost 4, with 18 bases in between. The CDR3 totals 16 residues. In DNA form, the CDR3 reads TGTGCCAGTAGTATGGGGGTGGCGACCCGGACCACTGAAGCTTTCTTT. Protein product: CASSMGVATRTTEAFF. The full variable domain, rest sourced from reference TRBV19 and TRBJ1-1, is DGGITQSPKYLFRKEGQNVTLSCEQNLNHDAMYWYRQDPGQGLRLIYYSQIVNDFQKGDIAEGYSVSREKKESFPLTVTSAQKNPTAFYLCASSMGVATRTTEAFFGQGTRLTVV.

This clonotype was picked up many times. This chain uses TRBV11-2 with TRBJ1-1; D is perhaps TRBD1 (5 bases). The CDR3 runs 12 residues. Germline-derived CDR1 and CDR2 are SGHAT and FQNNGV. Trimming left V 5 bases short and J 5 bases short, with 9 bases between. The CDR3 sequence: CASSLQVTEAFF. CDR3 DNA sequence: TGTGCCAGCAGCCTACAGGTTACTGAAGCTTTCTTT.

This clonotype was detected ten times or more. The chain employs TRBV27 and TRBJ2-4, with 7 positions matching TRBD1. The germline V gene has CDR1 MNHEY and CDR2 SMNVEV (reference sequence). This CDR3 comprises 17 residues. Trimming removed 6 bases from V and 2 bases from J; junction bases left unmatched: 13. The CDR3 region is CASSRYRGTGTKNIQYF. The CDR3 bases are TGTGCCAGCAGCCGCTACAGGGGTACTGGGACCAAAAACATTCAGTACTTC.